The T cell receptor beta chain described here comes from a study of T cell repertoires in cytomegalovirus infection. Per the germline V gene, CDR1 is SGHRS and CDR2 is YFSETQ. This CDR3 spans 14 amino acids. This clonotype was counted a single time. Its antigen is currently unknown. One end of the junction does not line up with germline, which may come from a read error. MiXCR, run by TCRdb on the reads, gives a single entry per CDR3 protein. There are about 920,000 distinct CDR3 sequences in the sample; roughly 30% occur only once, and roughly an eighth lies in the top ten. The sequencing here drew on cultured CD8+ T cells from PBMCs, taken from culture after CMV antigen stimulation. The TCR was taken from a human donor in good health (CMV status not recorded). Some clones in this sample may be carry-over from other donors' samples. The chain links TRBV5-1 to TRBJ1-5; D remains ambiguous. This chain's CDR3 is CVSSTDPVGQPQHF. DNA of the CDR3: TGCGTCAGCAGCACGGACCCGGTGGGACAGCCCCAGCATTTT.